These 20 T cell receptor beta chains share one sample of origin, sequenced in a study of shared clonotypes between healthy human individuals. Assay: immunoSEQ multiplex PCR; the TCRdb copy retains only in-frame clones and omits some. The table has about 490,000 clones, 70% to 80% seen once. Sequencing was carried out using PBMCs. The source of these receptors is a woman aged 40-49 years in good health. Some clones in this sample may be carry-over from other donors' samples.

The chain links TRBV19 to TRBJ2-3; 11 positions agree with TRBD2. CDR1 is LNHDA and CDR2 is SQIVND in the germline V gene (reference sequence). V shed 1 base, J shed 5 bases, and the junction held 2 bases outside the gene matches. This CDR3 has 15 residues. The CDR3 spells CASSIGLAGQDTQYF. The CDR3 DNA reads TGTGCCAGTAGTATAGGACTAGCGGGACAAGATACGCAGTATTTT.

This chain connects TRBV28 to TRBJ2-1; D perhaps matches TRBD1 (6 bases). Deletions cut 2 bases from V and 6 bases from J, with 11 bases between. This CDR3 contains 14 residues. CDR1 and CDR2 from the germline V gene are MDHEN and SYDVKM. As DNA, the CDR3 is TGTGCCAGCAGTTTAGCGGGCAGGGGCAATGAGCAGTTCTTC. This gives the protein CASSLAGRGNEQFF.

The chain recombines TRBV6-1 with TRBJ2-4, with D possibly TRBD2 on 6 matching bases. This CDR3 region has 14 residues. V lost 8 bases and J 2 bases, leaving 13 bases between the germline ends. Germline lookup yields CDR1 MNHNS and CDR2 SASEGT. The CDR3 spells CASRGGLTKNIQYF. The DNA of the CDR3 is TGTGCCAGCCGCGGAGGGCTTACCAAAAACATTCAGTACTTC.

The V gene is TRBV18, the J gene TRBJ1-4; D is uncertain. Per the germline V gene, CDR1 is KGHSH and CDR2 is LQKENI. V was pared by 2 bases and J by 0 bases, with 13 bases between. The CDR3 is made up of 17 amino acids. The CDR3 nucleotides are TGTGCCAGCTCACCAGTCACATCAACAACAACTAATGAAAAACTGTTTTTT. Translation: CASSPVTSTTTNEKLFF.

Remarks on this clone: The limits of the CDR3 on the DNA are not certain, so only TCRdb's listed CDR3 is given. This chain connects TRBV6-5 to TRBJ2-7; the D call TRBD1 from the table was never checked on the DNA. The CDR3 has 12 residues if both end residues are counted. CDR1 is MNHEY, CDR2 SVGAGI, per germline. The CDR3 sequence: CASSFGTGAKYF.

The rearrangement links TRBV18 to TRBJ2-7, with D perhaps TRBD2 (6 bases). The V end was cut by 0 bases, the J end by 3 bases, with 9 bases between. The CDR3 is made up of 14 amino acids. Per the germline V gene, CDR1 is KGHSH and CDR2 is LQKENI. The CDR3 bases are TGTGCCAGCTCACCACCCCCGGGGGTCTACGAGCAGTACTTC. Its protein product is CASSPPPGVYEQYF.

This clone has a count of ten or more. The genes are TRBV28 and TRBJ2-3; weak D call: TRBD2 (6 bases). Trimming left V 2 bases short and J 7 bases short, with 10 bases between. Germline CDR1 is MDHEN and CDR2 is SYDVKM. The CDR3 has 13 residues. CDR3 bases: TGTGCCAGCAGTTTAGGTGGAGGGTATACGCAGTATTTT. It codes for CASSLGGGYTQYF.

The genes are TRBV19 and TRBJ2-3; D is perhaps TRBD2 (6 bases). The CDR3 extends over 19 amino acids. Germline-derived CDR1 and CDR2 are LNHDA and SQIVND (reference sequence). Trimming took off 5 bases at V and 4 bases at J, with 28 bases between the two ends. CDR3 DNA: TGTGCCAGTAGTGGGGTCCCTTCCCGAACTAGCTGGGAGGCAGATACGCAGTATTTT. Translated: CASSGVPSRTSWEADTQYF. The whole variable domain, filled in from reference TRBV19 and TRBJ2-3, reads DGGITQSPKYLFRKEGQNVTLSCEQNLNHDAMYWYRQDPGQGLRLIYYSQIVNDFQKGDIAEGYSVSREKKESFPLTVTSAQKNPTAFYLCASSGVPSRTSWEADTQYFGPGTRLTVL.

This clone appeared a single time. The V and J genes are TRBV6-1 and TRBJ2-5; D is undetermined. This CDR3 is 12 amino acids long. V gave up 6 bases and J gave up 5 bases, with 10 bases separating them. The germline V gene encodes CDR1 MNHNS and CDR2 SASEGT. CDR3 in amino acids: CASRDAAETQYF. The CDR3 nucleotides are TGTGCCAGCAGGGACGCCGCGGAGACCCAGTACTTC.

This clone was recorded once. The chain combines TRBV15 with TRBJ2-1; a weak D match, TRBD2 (6 bases). Germline values: CDR1 LNHNV, CDR2 YYDKDF (reference sequence). V was trimmed by 6 bases and J by 7 bases, leaving 16 bases between them. There are 14 residues in the CDR3. In DNA form, the CDR3 reads TGTGCCACCAGGGAAAGAGCTGGGGGGAATGAGCAGTTCTTC. This sequence encodes CATRERAGGNEQFF. Full variable domain (rest looked up from reference TRBV15 and TRBJ2-1): DAMVIQNPRYQVTQFGKPVTLSCSQTLNHNVMYWYQQKSSQAPKLLFHYYDKDFNNEADTPDNFQSRRPNTSFCFLDIRSPGLGDTAMYLCATRERAGGNEQFFGPGTRLTVL.

The chain combines TRBV9 with TRBJ2-5; 7 nucleotides match TRBD1. From germline, CDR1 is SGDLS and CDR2 YYNGEE. This CDR3 has 14 amino acids. V lost 3 bases to trimming and J lost 1 base; unmatched junction nucleotides: 3. The CDR3 is CASSAGQIQETQYF. CDR3 nucleotide sequence: TGTGCCAGCAGCGCGGGACAGATCCAAGAGACCCAGTACTTC.

The rearrangement joins TRBV2 to TRBJ2-7; 10 bases agree with TRBD2. Germline loops: CDR1 SNHLY, CDR2 FYNNEI. Trimming cost V 6 bases and J 7 bases; bases outside gene matches: 9. The CDR3 contains 14 residues. CDR3 DNA: TGTGCCAGCAGGTGGTTAGCGGGAGGTGGTGAGCAGTACTTC. Translating gives CASRWLAGGGEQYF.

The V gene is TRBV11-1, the J gene TRBJ2-3, with D tentatively TRBD2 (5 bases). This CDR3 is built from 16 residues. V was pared by 5 bases and J by 4 bases, with 19 bases between. Germline CDR1 SGHAT, CDR2 FQDESV (reference sequence). CDR3 DNA: TGTGCCAGCAGCCCCCGGGTGAGGGCAGAGGCAGATACGCAGTATTTT. Translation gives CASSPRVRAEADTQYF.

Remarks on this clone: Within the sample, other DNA sequences also encode this same CDR3. The chain has TRBV19 and TRBJ2-6, with D perhaps assigned TRBD1 or TRBD2 (5 bases each). V shed 3 bases and J shed 0 bases, with 6 bases lying between them. The germline V gene encodes CDR1 LNHDA and CDR2 SQIVND (reference sequence). This CDR3 has 15 amino acids. As DNA, the CDR3 is TGTGCCAGTAGTATTGGGGGCTCTGGGGCCAACGTCCTGACTTTC. It encodes CASSIGGSGANVLTF.

In this sample, this clone turned up once. The chain combines TRBV30 with TRBJ2-7, with D possibly TRBD2 on 6 matching bases. The germline V and J ends were trimmed by 1 base and 2 bases, with 15 bases remaining between them. The germline CDR1 and CDR2 sequences are GTSNPN and SVGIG (reference sequence). This CDR3 is built from 15 residues. The CDR3: CAWSAGSSVTYEQYF. CDR3 in DNA: TGTGCCTGGAGTGCCGGGAGTTCAGTTACCTACGAGCAGTACTTC.

The chain recombines TRBV7-2 with TRBJ2-3; D call uncertain. Per germline, CDR1 SGHTA and CDR2 FQGNSA. This CDR3 is built from 15 residues. V was cut by 5 bases and J by 2 bases, with 14 bases left in between. CDR3 loop: CASSLLAEPTDTQYF. DNA for the CDR3: TGTGCCAGCAGCCTACTGGCGGAACCCACAGATACGCAGTATTTT.

The chain has TRBV6-5 and TRBJ2-3; 7 bases agree with TRBD2. Germline CDR1 and CDR2: MNHEY and SVGAGI. The CDR3 covers 15 residues. V gave up 6 bases and J gave up 1 base; unmatched junction bases: 7. CDR3: CASSRGLDGTDTQYF. CDR3 nucleotide sequence: TGTGCCAGCAGCCGAGGACTAGATGGCACAGATACGCAGTATTTT.

The V and J genes are TRBV4-1 and TRBJ2-1; possibly TRBD1 or TRBD2 for D (6 bases each). CDR3 length: 14 residues. Deletions cut 3 bases from V and 6 bases from J, with 12 bases between. Germline V gives CDR1 MGHRA, CDR2 YSYEKL. CDR3 protein: CASSQRGTSNEQFF. CDR3 bases: TGCGCCAGCAGCCAGAGGGGGACTTCCAATGAGCAGTTCTTC.

The V gene is TRBV7-3, the J gene TRBJ2-7; 8 nucleotides match TRBD1. The CDR3 length is 13 residues. The junction had 2 bases not matched to a gene; V was cut back by 5 bases and J by 2 bases. Germline V gene data show CDR1 as SGHTA and CDR2 as FQGTGA. Here the CDR3 reads CASSLRGPYEQYF. The CDR3 DNA is TGTGCCAGCAGCCTCAGGGGGCCCTACGAGCAGTACTTC.

The rearrangement joins TRBV29-1 to TRBJ2-5, with 8 nucleotides matching TRBD2. With the DNA end fitting TRBJ2-7 better, the J assignment may be wrong. Looked up from germline, CDR1 is SQVTM and CDR2 is ANQGSEA. CDR3 length: 12 amino acids. The CDR3 region is CSVGLAGYEQYF. CDR3 coding DNA: TGCAGCGTTGGTCTAGCGGGCTACGAGCAGTACTTC.